Listed below are T cell receptor beta chains from one sample, sequenced in a study of identical twins. Using its own MiXCR run on the 5' RACE reads, TCRdb lists one record per CDR3 protein. The sample includes hundreds of thousands of distinct CDR3 sequences, roughly 10% seen only once; the top ten take approximately 7%. This sample was also put to use in a study of yellow fever vaccine responses in identical twins.

Sequencing was performed on CD8+ T cells sorted from blood. The receptors come from a woman younger than 30 in good health. CDR3s include the opening cysteine and the closing phenylalanine or tryptophan. A D gene is named only where the DNA matches it firmly. Some rows have no size entry. The others give once, few or many, or a class for an expanded clone.

v_call: TRBV27
clone_size: few
j_call: TRBJ2-1
d_call: TRBD2
cdr3_nt: TGTGCCAGCAGAACACAGCGGGGCCGCGAGCAGTTCTTC
cdr3_aa: CASRTQRGREQFF

v_call: TRBV4-2
clone_size: many
j_call: TRBJ1-4
d_call: -
cdr3_nt: TGTGCCAGCAGCCACCGTCAGGTTAATGAAAAACTGTTTTTT
cdr3_aa: CASSHRQVNEKLFF

v_call: TRBV7-2
clone_size: few
j_call: TRBJ2-2
d_call: -
cdr3_nt: TGTGCCAGCAGCACCCAGACAGGCCCAACAACCACCGGGGAGCTGTTTTTT
cdr3_aa: CASSTQTGPTTTGELFF

v_call: TRBV5-6
clone_size: once
j_call: TRBJ2-3
d_call: -
cdr3_nt: TGTGCCAGCGGCTACCGACAGACAGATACGCAGTATTTT
cdr3_aa: CASGYRQTDTQYF

v_call: TRBV27
clone_size: -
j_call: TRBJ2-4
d_call: TRBD2
cdr3_nt: TGTGCCAGCAGCGCGGGAGCCGGGGACATTCAGTACTTC
cdr3_aa: CASSAGAGDIQYF

v_call: TRBV29-1
clone_size: many
j_call: TRBJ2-1
d_call: TRBD2
cdr3_nt: TGCAGCGCCGTAGCGGGAGGGGAGCCTGAGCAGTTCTTC
cdr3_aa: CSAVAGGEPEQFF

v_call: TRBV20-1
clone_size: few
j_call: TRBJ2-7
d_call: TRBD1
cdr3_nt: TGCAGTGCTAGAGCTTGGGACAGGGGAGGGTACGAGCAGTACTTC
cdr3_aa: CSARAWDRGGYEQYF

v_call: TRBV15
clone_size: many
j_call: TRBJ1-3
d_call: TRBD1
cdr3_nt: TGTGCCACCAGCAGCGCGAGACAGGGGACCTCTGGAAACACCATATATTTT
cdr3_aa: CATSSARQGTSGNTIYF

v_call: TRBV20-1
clone_size: many
j_call: TRBJ2-7
d_call: TRBD2
cdr3_nt: TGCAGTGCTAGAAGCCTAGCGGGACACTACGAGCAGTACTTC
cdr3_aa: CSARSLAGHYEQYF

v_call: TRBV20-1
clone_size: many
j_call: TRBJ1-2
d_call: -
cdr3_nt: TGCAGTGCCCTCCCCCAGACCCTCGGATACTATGGCTACACCTTC
cdr3_aa: CSALPQTLGYYGYTF

v_call: TRBV7-3
clone_size: few
j_call: TRBJ2-1
d_call: TRBD2
cdr3_nt: TGTGCCAGCAGAGGGAGCGGGGGGGCCGGGAATGAGCAGTTCTTC
cdr3_aa: CASRGSGGAGNEQFF

v_call: TRBV27
clone_size: -
j_call: TRBJ2-1
d_call: -
cdr3_nt: TGTGCCAGCAGTTTAATTCGCTACAGGGCGGAGGACAGCGAGCAGTTCTTC
cdr3_aa: CASSLIRYRAEDSEQFF

v_call: TRBV10-2
clone_size: few
j_call: TRBJ2-7
d_call: TRBD1
cdr3_nt: TGCGCCAGCAGTGACCCCGGGACAGACAACTCCTACGAGCAGTACTTC
cdr3_aa: CASSDPGTDNSYEQYF

v_call: TRBV29-1
clone_size: -
j_call: TRBJ2-1
d_call: -
cdr3_nt: TGCAGCGTTGTGCCAACAGGGCAAGGGCAGTTCTTC
cdr3_aa: CSVVPTGQGQFF

v_call: TRBV6-2/TRBV6-3
clone_size: -
j_call: TRBJ1-2
d_call: TRBD1
cdr3_nt: TGTGCCAGCAGTCGATCCACTACAGGGGACTATGGCTACACCTTC
cdr3_aa: CASSRSTTGDYGYTF

v_call: TRBV6-1
clone_size: -
j_call: TRBJ1-6
d_call: -
cdr3_nt: TGTGCCAGCAGTGTAAGACAGGTAGCGGATTCACCCCTCCACTTT
cdr3_aa: CASSVRQVADSPLHF

v_call: TRBV28
clone_size: many
j_call: TRBJ2-7
d_call: -
cdr3_nt: TGTGCCAGCATAAACAGCCTCTCCTACGAGCAGTACTTC
cdr3_aa: CASINSLSYEQYF

v_call: TRBV12-3/TRBV12-4
clone_size: -
j_call: TRBJ2-5
d_call: -
cdr3_nt: TGTGCCAGCAGTTTTTCTCCTGGGGAGGGGGCCCAGTACTTC
cdr3_aa: CASSFSPGEGAQYF

v_call: TRBV19
clone_size: few
j_call: TRBJ2-1
d_call: TRBD2
cdr3_nt: TGTGCCAGTAGTATTTTCGGGGGGACCGAGAATGAGCAGTTCTTC
cdr3_aa: CASSIFGGTENEQFF

v_call: TRBV20-1
clone_size: few
j_call: TRBJ2-7
d_call: TRBD1
cdr3_nt: TGCAGTGCCAGGGACAGGGGGTTCTCCTACGAGCAGTACTTC
cdr3_aa: CSARDRGFSYEQYF

v_call: TRBV11-2
clone_size: -
j_call: TRBJ2-3
d_call: -
cdr3_nt: TGTGCCAGCAGCTTAGATACGGGATGGACAGATACGCAGTATTTT
cdr3_aa: CASSLDTGWTDTQYF

v_call: TRBV12-5
clone_size: many
j_call: TRBJ2-5
d_call: TRBD1
cdr3_nt: TGTGCTAGTGGTTTGGGGGGACAGCAAGAGACCCAGTACTTC
cdr3_aa: CASGLGGQQETQYF

v_call: TRBV3-1
clone_size: few
j_call: TRBJ2-5
d_call: -
cdr3_nt: TGTGCCAGCAGCCCCGGGTCGTACCAAGAGACCCAGTACTTC
cdr3_aa: CASSPGSYQETQYF

v_call: TRBV4-3
clone_size: few
j_call: TRBJ2-7
d_call: TRBD2
cdr3_nt: TGCGCCAGCAGCCAAGGTAGCGGGTCCTACGAGCAGTACTTC
cdr3_aa: CASSQGSGSYEQYF

v_call: TRBV25-1
clone_size: few
j_call: TRBJ2-3
d_call: -
cdr3_nt: TGTGCCAGCTCCCGTCCAAGGGCAGAGTCTAGCACAGATACGCAGTATTTT
cdr3_aa: CASSRPRAESSTDTQYF

v_call: TRBV20-1
clone_size: -
j_call: TRBJ1-2
d_call: -
cdr3_nt: TGCAGTGCCACGAACCTCGACTGGGGTGGCTACACCTTC
cdr3_aa: CSATNLDWGGYTF

v_call: TRBV21-1
clone_size: few
j_call: TRBJ2-7
d_call: -
cdr3_nt: TGTGCCAGCAGCATACTCCTGGGCCCAGGGGCGTTCTACGAGCAGTACTTC
cdr3_aa: CASSILLGPGAFYEQYF

v_call: TRBV7-9
clone_size: few
j_call: TRBJ2-4
d_call: -
cdr3_nt: TGTGCCAGCAGGGCATCCGCCAAAAACATTCAGTACTTC
cdr3_aa: CASRASAKNIQYF

v_call: TRBV7-9
clone_size: few
j_call: TRBJ2-3
d_call: -
cdr3_nt: TGTGCCAGCAGCTCAGAACTAGCAGAGAGCACAGATACGCAGTATTTT
cdr3_aa: CASSSELAESTDTQYF

v_call: TRBV3-1
clone_size: many
j_call: TRBJ2-5
d_call: TRBD1
cdr3_nt: TGTGCCAGCAGCCACATAGGGACAGATCAAGAGACCCAGTACTTC
cdr3_aa: CASSHIGTDQETQYF

v_call: TRBV4-2
clone_size: -
j_call: TRBJ2-5
d_call: -
cdr3_nt: TGTGCCAGCAGCCAAGATATCGCGGAGACCCAGTACTTC
cdr3_aa: CASSQDIAETQYF

v_call: TRBV20-1
clone_size: -
j_call: TRBJ2-2
d_call: TRBD1
cdr3_nt: TGCAGTGCGGGACAGGGGTTTTTGGCGGGGGAATCCGGGGAGCTGTTTTTT
cdr3_aa: CSAGQGFLAGESGELFF

v_call: TRBV11-2
clone_size: -
j_call: TRBJ2-3
d_call: TRBD2
cdr3_nt: TGTGCCAGCATCGTCCGAGAGGGACTAGCTATCACAGATACGCAGTATTTT
cdr3_aa: CASIVREGLAITDTQYF

v_call: TRBV12-3/TRBV12-4
clone_size: many
j_call: TRBJ2-3
d_call: TRBD2
cdr3_nt: TGTGCCAGCGGCCGGGAGGGCCCCGGAGATACGCAGTATTTT
cdr3_aa: CASGREGPGDTQYF

v_call: TRBV5-6
clone_size: -
j_call: TRBJ2-3
d_call: TRBD2
cdr3_nt: TGTGCCAGCGAGGGACTAGCGGGGGGGCTTAGCACAGATACGCAGTATTTT
cdr3_aa: CASEGLAGGLSTDTQYF

v_call: TRBV5-1
clone_size: many
j_call: TRBJ1-1
d_call: -
cdr3_nt: TGCGCCAGCAGCAGGACGGTGAACACTGAAGCTTTCTTT
cdr3_aa: CASSRTVNTEAFF

v_call: TRBV5-5
clone_size: many
j_call: TRBJ2-7
d_call: -
cdr3_nt: TGTGCCAGCAGCTTCACAGGGATCTACGAGCAGTACTTC
cdr3_aa: CASSFTGIYEQYF

v_call: TRBV5-1
clone_size: few
j_call: TRBJ2-7
d_call: -
cdr3_nt: TGCGCCAGCAGCTTGGTTAGCGGAGATACCCTCCGCTACGAGCAGTACTTC
cdr3_aa: CASSLVSGDTLRYEQYF

v_call: TRBV4-2
clone_size: many
j_call: TRBJ2-2
d_call: TRBD2
cdr3_nt: TGTGCCAGCAGCCAAGAAAGCGGGAGGGCCTTGGCCGGGGAGCTGTTTTTT
cdr3_aa: CASSQESGRALAGELFF

v_call: TRBV6-1
clone_size: -
j_call: TRBJ2-3
d_call: TRBD1
cdr3_nt: TGTGCCAGCACCGAGACAGGGGGCTACGATACGCAGTATTTT
cdr3_aa: CASTETGGYDTQYF